The 12 T cell receptor beta chains reported below all come from one sample, sequenced in a study of lung T cells in sarcoidosis with Löfgren's syndrome. Via MiXCR, TCRdb re-called the reads, giving one row per CDR3 protein. The sample consists of tens of thousands of distinct CDR3 sequences, approximately 21% of them appearing once. Sequencing was performed on CD4+ T cells from PBMCs. The receptors here all came from a human donor with sarcoidosis (Löfgren's syndrome or another form), or a control subject (not recorded which).

This sequence joins TRBV5-1 and TRBJ2-5, with D possibly TRBD1 on 5 matching bases. The length of the CDR3 is 15 residues. V lost 4 bases and J 1 base, leaving 14 bases between the germline ends. Germline V gives CDR1 SGHRS, CDR2 YFSETQ. CDR3 sequence reads: CASSPQQASQETQYF. Here the CDR3 DNA reads TGCGCCAGCAGCCCTCAACAGGCCTCCCAAGAGACCCAGTACTTC.

This clonotype was seen only a few times. V usage is TRBV3-1 and J usage is TRBJ1-5; unclear D gene. The length of the CDR3 is 14 residues. In germline, CDR1 is LGHDT, CDR2 YNNKEL (reference sequence). Trimming pared 3 bases from V and 1 base from J, leaving 7 bases between. CDR3 sequence: CASSHLGSNQPQHF. For the CDR3, the DNA is TGTGCCAGCAGCCATCTGGGGAGCAATCAGCCCCAGCATTTT.

This clonotype appeared many times. The chain employs TRBV28 and TRBJ2-5; D assignment may be TRBD1 or TRBD2 (5 bases each). Trimming took 7 bases from V and 3 from J, leaving 18 bases between them. Germline V gene lookup returns CDR1 MDHEN and CDR2 SYDVKM. The CDR3 has 15 residues. The CDR3 DNA sequence: TGTGCCAGCAACCTGAGAGGGGACGCCAAAGAGACCCAGTACTTC. Amino acids: CASNLRGDAKETQYF.

This clonotype showed up many times. J is TRBJ1-2 and V is TRBV28; no firm D call. Germline lookup yields CDR1 MDHEN and CDR2 SYDVKM. Trimming stripped 1 base from V and 5 bases from J, with 14 bases between. The CDR3 loop spans 15 amino acids. The CDR3 nucleotides read TGTGCCAGCAGTTTATCGGCCCCCCCGAAGTATGGCTACACCTTC. Its protein is CASSLSAPPKYGYTF.

In regard to this clonotype: Being one base from a much bigger clone, this may be a read error. The V call is TRBV10-3, the J call TRBJ2-1; D possibly matches TRBD1 or TRBD2 (5 bases each). The CDR3 is 11 amino acids. Germline V gene sequence: CDR1 ENHRY, CDR2 SYGVKD. As DNA, the CDR3 is TGTGCCATCAGTAGGGACCGTGAGCAGTCCTTC. Protein sequence: CAISRDREQSF.

This clonotype was recorded at least ten times. CDR3 sequence (DNA): TGTGCCAGCAGGGGGGGGACAGATACGCAGTATTTT. Protein: CASRGGTDTQYF. The V and J genes are TRBV6-1 and TRBJ2-3, with TRBD2 matching over 7 bases. Germline V gives CDR1 MNHNS, CDR2 SASEGT. The length of the CDR3 is 12 residues. V was clipped by 6 bases and J by 3 bases; unmatched bases: 0.

In this sample, this clonotype turned up many times. The genes are TRBV7-2 and TRBJ2-5; D may be TRBD2 (6 bases). Looked up from germline, CDR1 is SGHTA and CDR2 is FQGNSA. The ends were cut back, 5 bases at V and 3 bases at J, with 10 bases in the middle. The CDR3 is 13 amino acids. CDR3 nucleotides: TGTGCCAGCAGCGGCGGACTAAAAGAGACCCAGTACTTC. Protein sequence: CASSGGLKETQYF.

This clonotype was observed at least ten times. The V gene is TRBV27, the J gene TRBJ2-5; D is possibly TRBD2 (6 bases). From germline, CDR1 is MNHEY and CDR2 SMNVEV (reference sequence). V was trimmed by 7 bases and J by 5 bases, leaving 17 bases between them. The CDR3 length is 14 residues. The CDR3 coding sequence is TGTGCCAGCACCCCCCAGGGCGGGACGGAGACCCAGTACTTC. This sequence encodes CASTPQGGTETQYF.

This clonotype was detected once. Mismatch with germline at one junction end may stem from a read error. The chain is built from TRBV28 and TRBJ1-1; D unresolved. Germline loops: CDR1 MDHEN, CDR2 SYDVKM. The CDR3 has 13 residues. The CDR3 here is CASSLSADTGAFF. The CDR3, as DNA: TGTGCCAGCAGTTTATCAGCAGACACTGGAGCTTTCTTT.

The CDR3 is CASSLGGPSNSNQPQHF. CDR3 bases: TGTGCCAGCAGCTTAGGTGGACCCAGTAATAGCAATCAGCCCCAGCATTTT. The chain uses TRBV7-9 and TRBJ1-5; D call uncertain. The CDR3 spans 17 residues. Germline CDR1 reads SEHNR; CDR2 reads FQNEAQ (reference sequence). The V end lost 1 base, the J end lost 0 bases, and 13 bases lay between the germline ends.

The sample holds many counts of this clonotype. V and J are TRBV28 and TRBJ1-1; D is unclear. V was trimmed by 5 bases and J by 3 bases, leaving 13 bases between them. The CDR3 covers 14 residues. Looked up from germline, CDR1 is MDHEN and CDR2 is SYDVKM. CDR3 DNA sequence: TGTGCCAGCAGTATATACCAGGTATACACTGAAGCTTTCTTT. The encoded protein is CASSIYQVYTEAFF.

This clonotype was counted between two and nine times. The chain couples TRBV6-1 to TRBJ2-3, with 13 bases fitting TRBD2. With V trimmed by 6 bases and J by 6 bases, 9 bases remained unmatched. Looked up from germline, CDR1 is MNHNS and CDR2 is SASEGT. The CDR3 contains 16 residues. The CDR3 reads CASRHRTSGSRDTQYF. The CDR3 bases are TGTGCCAGCAGGCACCGGACTAGCGGGAGCAGGGATACGCAGTATTTT.